This T cell receptor (beta chain) was obtained from a study of cytomegalovirus exposure and HLA in healthy donors. Study overall: Researchers previously reported finding some 110 million unique TCR beta sequences from 170 million or so T cells.

The length of the CDR3 is 12 residues. The germline CDR1 and CDR2 sequences are SQVTM and ANQGSEA. The V end was cut by 7 bases, the J end by 1 base, with 10 bases between. Likely unrecorded immune exposures existed in these nominally healthy donors. The study, taken as a whole, reports: The authors listed 150 to 200 TCR beta chains as cytomegalovirus-associated.

Use of 60 Vbeta and 13 Jbeta primers characterized the PCR. Produced via immunoSEQ multiplex PCR; TCRdb's table is partial and in-frame only. The repertoire holds over 100,000 clones, with nearly 80% as singletons. On this clone itself: Its matching antigen is unknown.

Material for sequencing was PBMCs. The sequence came from a woman between 25 and 40 years old in good health and CMV-seropositive. The chain is built from TRBV29-1 and TRBJ1-1; D may be TRBD1 (5 bases). The CDR3 bases are TGCAGCGCCGGACACCAGAACACTGAAGCTTTCTTT. As protein: CSAGHQNTEAFF.